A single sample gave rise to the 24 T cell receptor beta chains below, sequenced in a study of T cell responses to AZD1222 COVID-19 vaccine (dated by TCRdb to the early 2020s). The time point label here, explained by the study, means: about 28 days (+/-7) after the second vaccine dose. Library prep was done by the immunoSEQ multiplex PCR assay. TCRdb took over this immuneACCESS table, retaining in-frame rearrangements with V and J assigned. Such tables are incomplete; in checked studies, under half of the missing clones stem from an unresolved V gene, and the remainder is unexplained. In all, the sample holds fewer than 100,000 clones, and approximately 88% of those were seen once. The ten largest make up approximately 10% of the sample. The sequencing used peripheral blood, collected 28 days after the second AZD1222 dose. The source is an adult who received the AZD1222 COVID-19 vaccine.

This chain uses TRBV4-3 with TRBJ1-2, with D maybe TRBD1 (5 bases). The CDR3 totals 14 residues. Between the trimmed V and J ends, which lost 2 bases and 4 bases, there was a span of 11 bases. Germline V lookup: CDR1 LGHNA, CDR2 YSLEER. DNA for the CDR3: TGCGCCAGCAGCCAATCCACTGACAGCTATGGCTACACCTTC. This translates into CASSQSTDSYGYTF.

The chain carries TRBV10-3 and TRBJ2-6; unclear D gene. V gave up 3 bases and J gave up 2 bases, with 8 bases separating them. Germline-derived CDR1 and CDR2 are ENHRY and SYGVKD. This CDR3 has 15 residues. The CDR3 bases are TGTGCCATCAGTGATAGTACCGCTGGGGCCAACGTCCTGACTTTC. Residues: CAISDSTAGANVLTF.

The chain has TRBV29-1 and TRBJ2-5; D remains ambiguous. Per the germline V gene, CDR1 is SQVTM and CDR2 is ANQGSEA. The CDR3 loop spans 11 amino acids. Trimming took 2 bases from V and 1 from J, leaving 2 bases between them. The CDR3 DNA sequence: TGCAGCGTTGAACTCCAAGAGACCCAGTACTTC. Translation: CSVELQETQYF.

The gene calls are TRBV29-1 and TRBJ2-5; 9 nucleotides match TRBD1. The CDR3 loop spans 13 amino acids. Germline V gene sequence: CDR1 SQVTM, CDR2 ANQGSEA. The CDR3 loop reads CTCAGTGRETQYF. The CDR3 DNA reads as TGCACCTGTGCCGGGACAGGGAGAGAGACCCAGTACTTC.

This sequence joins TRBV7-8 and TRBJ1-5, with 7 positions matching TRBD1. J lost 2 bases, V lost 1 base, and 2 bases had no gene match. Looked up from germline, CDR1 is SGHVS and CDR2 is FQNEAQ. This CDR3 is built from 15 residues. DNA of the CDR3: TGTGCCAGCAGCTTAGTAGGGGGCGGCAATCAGCCCCAGCATTTT. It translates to CASSLVGGGNQPQHF.

This CDR3 reads CASSLRSGDEQFF. The CDR3 DNA is TGTGCCAGCAGCTTAAGGAGCGGGGATGAGCAGTTCTTC. This rearrangement joins TRBV7-3 to TRBJ2-1; 7 positions agree with TRBD2. From germline, CDR1 is SGHTA and CDR2 FQGTGA. V shed 1 base, J shed 8 bases, and the junction held 2 bases outside the gene matches. The CDR3 is made up of 13 amino acids.

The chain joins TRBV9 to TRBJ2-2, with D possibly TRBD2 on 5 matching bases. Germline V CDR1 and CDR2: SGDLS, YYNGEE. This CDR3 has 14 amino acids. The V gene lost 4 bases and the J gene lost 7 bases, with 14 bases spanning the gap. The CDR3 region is CASSPSGLVGELFF. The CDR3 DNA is TGTGCCAGCAGCCCGAGCGGTCTCGTCGGGGAGCTGTTTTTT.

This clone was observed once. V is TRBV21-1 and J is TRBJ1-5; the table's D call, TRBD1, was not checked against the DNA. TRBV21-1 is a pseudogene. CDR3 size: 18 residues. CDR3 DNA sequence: TGTGCCAGCAGCAAAGAGCGTAGACAGGGAAGAAGAAATCAGCCCCAGCATTTT. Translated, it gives CASSKERRQGRRNQPQHF.

CDR3 coding DNA: TGTGCCAGCAGCCGGCATGTAGGCGAAAAACTGTTTTTT. Protein product: CASSRHVGEKLFF. This chain links TRBV12-3 or TRBV12-4 with TRBJ1-4; D ambiguous. CDR3 length: 13 amino acids. V lost 6 bases, J lost 8 bases, and 13 bases lay in between.

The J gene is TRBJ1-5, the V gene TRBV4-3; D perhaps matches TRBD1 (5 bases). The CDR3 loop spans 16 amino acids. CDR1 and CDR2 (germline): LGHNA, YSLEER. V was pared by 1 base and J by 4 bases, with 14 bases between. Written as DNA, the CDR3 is TGCGCCAGCAGCCAAGGGATGGCAGGGTCTAATCAGCCCCAGCATTTT. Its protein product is CASSQGMAGSNQPQHF.

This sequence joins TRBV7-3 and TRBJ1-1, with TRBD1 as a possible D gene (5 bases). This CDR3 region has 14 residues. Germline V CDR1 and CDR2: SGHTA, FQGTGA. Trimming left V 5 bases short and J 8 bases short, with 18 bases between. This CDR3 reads CASSANTGIEEAFF. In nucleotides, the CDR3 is TGTGCCAGCAGCGCCAATACAGGAATAGAAGAAGCTTTCTTT. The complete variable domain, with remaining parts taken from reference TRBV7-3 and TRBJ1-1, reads GAGVSQTPSNKVTEKGKYVELRCDPISGHTALYWYRQSLGQGPEFLIYFQGTGAADDSGLPNDRFFAVRPEGSVSTLKIQRTERGDSAVYLCASSANTGIEEAFFGQGTRLTVV.

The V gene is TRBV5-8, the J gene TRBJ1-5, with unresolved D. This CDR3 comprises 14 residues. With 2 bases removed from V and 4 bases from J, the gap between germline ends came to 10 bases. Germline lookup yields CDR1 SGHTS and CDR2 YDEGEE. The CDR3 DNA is TGTGCCAGCAGCTTTCGAACACGAAATCAGCCCCAGCATTTT. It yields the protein CASSFRTRNQPQHF.

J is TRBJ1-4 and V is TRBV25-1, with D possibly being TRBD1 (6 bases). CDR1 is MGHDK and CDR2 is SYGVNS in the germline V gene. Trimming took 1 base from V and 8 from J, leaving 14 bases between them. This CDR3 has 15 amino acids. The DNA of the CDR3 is TGTGCCAGCAGTGAATGGGGGACATTAGTGGAAAAACTGTTTTTT. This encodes CASSEWGTLVEKLFF.

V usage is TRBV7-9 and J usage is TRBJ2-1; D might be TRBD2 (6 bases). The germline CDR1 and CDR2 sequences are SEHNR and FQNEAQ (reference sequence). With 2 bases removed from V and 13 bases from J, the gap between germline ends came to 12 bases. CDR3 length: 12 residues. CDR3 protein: CASSLIGGGQFF. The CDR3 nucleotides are TGTGCCAGCAGCTTAATCGGGGGTGGACAGTTCTTC.

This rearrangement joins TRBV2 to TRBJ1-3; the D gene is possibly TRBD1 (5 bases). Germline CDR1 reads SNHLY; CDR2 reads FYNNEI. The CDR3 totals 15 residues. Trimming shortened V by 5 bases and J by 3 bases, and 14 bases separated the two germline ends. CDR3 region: CASSPQGAHGNTIYF. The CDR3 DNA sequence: TGTGCCAGCAGTCCCCAGGGAGCGCATGGAAACACCATATATTTT.

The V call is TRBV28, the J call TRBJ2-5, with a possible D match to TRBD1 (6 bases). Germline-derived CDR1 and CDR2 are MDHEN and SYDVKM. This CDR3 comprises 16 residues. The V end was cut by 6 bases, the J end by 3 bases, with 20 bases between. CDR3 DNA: TGTGCCAGCAGCCTCTTACAGGGAACAATGGAAGAGACCCAGTACTTC. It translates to CASSLLQGTMEETQYF.

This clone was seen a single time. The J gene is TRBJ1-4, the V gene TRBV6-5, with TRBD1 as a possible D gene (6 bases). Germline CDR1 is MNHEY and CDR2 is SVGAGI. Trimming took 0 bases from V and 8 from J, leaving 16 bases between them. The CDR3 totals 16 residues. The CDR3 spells CASSYSAVQGGEKLFF. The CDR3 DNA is TGTGCCAGCAGTTACTCGGCAGTACAGGGAGGCGAAAAACTGTTTTTT.

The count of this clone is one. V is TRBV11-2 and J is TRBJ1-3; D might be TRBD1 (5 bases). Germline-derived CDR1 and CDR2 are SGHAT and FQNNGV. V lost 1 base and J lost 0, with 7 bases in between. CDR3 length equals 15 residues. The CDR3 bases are TGTGCCAGCAGCTTAGTAAGGGGCTCTGGAAACACCATATATTTT. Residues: CASSLVRGSGNTIYF.

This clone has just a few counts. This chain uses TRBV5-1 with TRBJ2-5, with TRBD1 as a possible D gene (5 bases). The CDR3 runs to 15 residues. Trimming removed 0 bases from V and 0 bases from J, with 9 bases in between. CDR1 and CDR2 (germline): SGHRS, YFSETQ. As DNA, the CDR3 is TGCGCCAGCAGCTTGGAGCCAGGGAACCAAGAGACCCAGTACTTC. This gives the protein CASSLEPGNQETQYF.

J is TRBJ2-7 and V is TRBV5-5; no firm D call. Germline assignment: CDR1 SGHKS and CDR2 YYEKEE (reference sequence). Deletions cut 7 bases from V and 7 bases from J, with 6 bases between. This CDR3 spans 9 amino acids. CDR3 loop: CASGLEQYF. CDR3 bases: TGTGCCAGCGGCCTGGAGCAGTACTTC. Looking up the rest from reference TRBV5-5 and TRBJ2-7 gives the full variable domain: DAGVTQSPTHLIKTRGQQVTLRCSPISGHKSVSWYQQVLGQGPQFIFQYYEKEERGRGNFPDRFSARQFPNYSSELNVNALLLGDSALYLCASGLEQYFGPGTRLTVT.

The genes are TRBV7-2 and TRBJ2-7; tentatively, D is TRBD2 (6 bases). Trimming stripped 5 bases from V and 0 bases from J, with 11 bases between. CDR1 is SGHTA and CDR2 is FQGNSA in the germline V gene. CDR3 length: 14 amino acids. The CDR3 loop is CASSGRGSSYEQYF. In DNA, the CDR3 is TGTGCCAGCAGCGGCCGGGGGAGCTCCTACGAGCAGTACTTC.

The CDR3 coding sequence is TGTGCCAGCAGACAAACCGGGACTGACTACAATGAGCAGTTCTTC. Amino acids: CASRQTGTDYNEQFF. The chain employs TRBV7-3 and TRBJ2-1; the D gene is possibly TRBD2 (6 bases). CDR1 is SGHTA and CDR2 is FQGTGA in the germline V gene. Between the trimmed V and J ends, which lost 6 bases and 3 bases, there was a span of 15 bases. The CDR3 loop spans 15 amino acids.

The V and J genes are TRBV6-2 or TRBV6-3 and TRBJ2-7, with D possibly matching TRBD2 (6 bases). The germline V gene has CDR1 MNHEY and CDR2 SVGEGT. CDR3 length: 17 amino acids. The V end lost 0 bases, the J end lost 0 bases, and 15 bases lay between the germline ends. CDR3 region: CASSYSTIAGSSYEQYF. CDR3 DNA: TGTGCCAGCAGTTACTCGACCATCGCGGGGAGCTCCTACGAGCAGTACTTC.

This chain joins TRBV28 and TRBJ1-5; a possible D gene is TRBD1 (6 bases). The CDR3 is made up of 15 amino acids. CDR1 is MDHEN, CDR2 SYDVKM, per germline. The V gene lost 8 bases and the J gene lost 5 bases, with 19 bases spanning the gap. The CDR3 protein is CASAKGGGAHQPQHF. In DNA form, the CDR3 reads TGTGCCAGCGCTAAGGGCGGGGGCGCACATCAGCCCCAGCATTTT.